This passage covers 10 T cell receptor beta chains from one sample sequenced in a study of T-cell reconstitution after alpha-beta-depleted transplantation in children (dated by TCRdb to the mid-2010s). The treatment or condition label, as the study defines it: allogeneic hematopoietic cell transplantation with graft depleted of TCRalphabeta T cells and CD19 B cells. Library preparation employed PCR. Sequencing used an Illumina HiSeq 2500. TCR libraries were prepared with molecular barcoding, using unique molecular identifiers to normalize TCRbeta repertoire quantification. Using fastp trimming at Q25 and MiXCR clonotype assembly, TCRdb reanalyzed the public sequencing data and kept in-frame beta chains. All rows with the same CDR3 protein become a single entry with the most common DNA and genes. Here the sample has hundreds of thousands of distinct CDR3 sequences; around a tenth occur a single time. The top ten clonotypes cover around a quarter of the sample.

The input for sequencing was peripheral blood, taken 180 days after TCRalphabeta/CD19-depleted stem cell transplant. The receptor set was obtained from a male patient between 2 and 10 years old who had a stem cell transplant for chronic granulomatous disease, so the T cells may come from the graft donor.

This clonotype came up a few times. This chain joins TRBV20-1 and TRBJ1-5, with 7 positions matching TRBD1. CDR1 is DFQATT, CDR2 SNEGSKA, per germline (reference sequence). V shed 3 bases and J 3 bases; nucleotides not matched to a gene: 5. This CDR3 has 14 residues. For the CDR3, the DNA is TGCAGTGCTAGGACCGGACAGGTCAATCAGCCCCAGCATTTT. Its protein is CSARTGQVNQPQHF.

Many counts were recorded for this clonotype. V gene TRBV20-1 combines with J gene TRBJ1-2; D ambiguous. CDR3 size: 12 residues. V was trimmed by 1 base and J by 7 bases, leaving 10 bases between them. From germline, CDR1 is DFQATT and CDR2 SNEGSKA (reference sequence). Here the CDR3 DNA reads TGCAGTGCTAGAGTGATTCTGACTGGCTACACCTTC. The encoded protein is CSARVILTGYTF.

This clonotype occurred many times. J is TRBJ1-2 and V is TRBV27; 12 nucleotides line up with TRBD1. Germline V lookup: CDR1 MNHEY, CDR2 SMNVEV (reference sequence). Trimming removed 6 bases from V and 4 bases from J; junction bases left unmatched: 15. The CDR3 contains 18 residues. CDR3 DNA sequence: TGTGCCAGCAGCTCCCCGGGACAGGGGGCCGGGGTCGGCTATGGCTACACCTTC. Protein sequence: CASSSPGQGAGVGYGYTF.

V and J are TRBV2 and TRBJ2-7; the D gene is possibly TRBD2 (6 bases). This CDR3 comprises 14 residues. Germline V gene lookup returns CDR1 SNHLY and CDR2 FYNNEI. Trimming took off 7 bases at V and 3 bases at J, with 16 bases between the two ends. CDR3 nucleotides: TGTGCCAGCAAGTACCGGGGGAGTTTCTACGAGCAGTACTTC. Its protein product is CASKYRGSFYEQYF.

This clonotype was seen many times. The rearrangement links TRBV12-3 or TRBV12-4 to TRBJ2-5, with D perhaps matching TRBD2 (5 bases). V lost 6 bases and J 2 bases, leaving 16 bases between the germline ends. The CDR3 runs 15 residues. As DNA, the CDR3 is TGTGCCAGCAGCCTACTGGCGGAGGCTCAAGAGACCCAGTACTTC. The encoded protein is CASSLLAEAQETQYF.

This clonotype appeared many times. The CDR3 is CASSPGQGRVYTF. CDR3 in DNA: TGTGCCAGCAGTCCAGGACAGGGCAGAGTCTACACCTTC. This sequence joins TRBV5-8 and TRBJ1-2; 8 bases map to TRBD1. Germline CDR1 reads SGHTS; CDR2 reads YDEGEE. V was pared by 5 bases and J by 10 bases, with 10 bases of the junction left unmatched. The CDR3 sequence is 13 residues long.

This clonotype was recorded at least ten times. This chain links TRBV12-3 or TRBV12-4 with TRBJ1-2; D possibly corresponds to TRBD1 (5 bases). Trimming took off 7 bases at V and 10 bases at J, with 13 bases between the two ends. The CDR3 has 11 amino acids. The CDR3 DNA reads TGTGCCAGCACGCAGGGTTTGGTCTACACCTTC. Amino acids: CASTQGLVYTF.

This clonotype was detected many times. The rearrangement uses TRBV6-5 and TRBJ2-5; D is possibly TRBD2 (6 bases). The CDR3 has 15 residues. V was trimmed by 5 bases and J by 2 bases, leaving 15 bases between them. Germline lookup yields CDR1 MNHEY and CDR2 SVGAGI. DNA for the CDR3: TGTGCCAGCAGTCTCCGGGGGTCTCGACAAGAGACCCAGTACTTC. Protein product: CASSLRGSRQETQYF.

This clonotype appeared many times. The rearrangement uses TRBV5-1 and TRBJ2-1; no clear D. Germline V CDR1 and CDR2: SGHRS, YFSETQ. This CDR3 spans 16 amino acids. V was pared by 2 bases and J by 0 bases, with 12 bases between. CDR3 protein: CASSLSHSSSYNEQFF. The CDR3 DNA sequence: TGCGCCAGCAGCTTATCCCACAGCAGCTCCTACAATGAGCAGTTCTTC.

This clonotype appeared many times. This chain connects TRBV12-3 or TRBV12-4 to TRBJ2-1, with a tentative D call TRBD2 (5 bases). Trimming took 2 bases from V and 5 from J, leaving 13 bases between them. There are 15 residues in the CDR3. The CDR3 spells CASSLLAALNNEQFF. Written as DNA, the CDR3 is TGTGCCAGCAGTTTACTAGCAGCCTTGAACAATGAGCAGTTCTTC.